This T cell receptor (beta chain) was identified in a study of blood T cell repertoires in COVID-19. Study at large: Material from acute and convalescent COVID-19 was sourced from the United States, Italy and Spain. Sources were T cells, B-cell-depleted T cells, or PBMCs; the material itself was cDNA or gDNA.

This CDR3 is 15 amino acids long. After removal of 6 bases from V and 1 base from J, the junction contained 3 bases not matched to a gene. Germline CDR1 SGHTA, CDR2 FQGNSA. Original processing methods: Researchers report that nucleated cell counts were estimated from reference gene primer amplification. The data were produced by immunoSEQ multiplex PCR, yet TCRdb's version contains in-frame clones alone and is incomplete. The V and J calls and clone size are taken from that table; D and trimming were inferred from the DNA. This table holds roughly 38,000 clones, around four fifths found once. The chain couples TRBV7-2 to TRBJ2-3; 11 nucleotides line up with TRBD2. The clonotype comes from a human donor in a cohort sampled during active COVID-19. The sequencing input was peripheral blood. CDR3 in amino acids: CASRWGLAGTDTQYF. CDR3 DNA: TGTGCCAGCAGGTGGGGACTAGCGGGCACAGATACGCAGTATTTT.